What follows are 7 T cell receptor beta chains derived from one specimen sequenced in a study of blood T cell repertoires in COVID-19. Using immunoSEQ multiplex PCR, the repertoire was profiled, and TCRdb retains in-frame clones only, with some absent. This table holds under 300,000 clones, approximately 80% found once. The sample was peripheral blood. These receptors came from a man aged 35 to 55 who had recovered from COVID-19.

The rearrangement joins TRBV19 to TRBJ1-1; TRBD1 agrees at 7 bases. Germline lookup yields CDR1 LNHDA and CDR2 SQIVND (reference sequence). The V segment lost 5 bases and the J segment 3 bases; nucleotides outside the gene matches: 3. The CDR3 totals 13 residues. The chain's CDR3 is CASSYTGDTEAFF. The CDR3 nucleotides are TGTGCCAGTAGTTATACAGGGGACACTGAAGCTTTCTTT.

CDR3 bases: TGTGCCAGCTCCCAGGGACAGGGGGCGTGGTTGACTGAAGCTTTCTTT. Protein product: CASSQGQGAWLTEAFF. V and J are TRBV18 and TRBJ1-1, with 12 bases that match TRBD1. CDR1 is KGHSH and CDR2 is LQKENI in the germline V gene. This CDR3 is built from 16 residues. Trimming cost V 6 bases and J 5 bases; bases outside gene matches: 10.

The CDR3 DNA follows: TGTGCCAGCAGTCACTCCGGGACAGAGAACACCGGGGAGCTGTTTTTT. Amino acid sequence: CASSHSGTENTGELFF. The chain couples TRBV7-8 to TRBJ2-2; TRBD1 agrees at 7 bases. CDR1 is SGHVS and CDR2 is FQNEAQ in the germline V gene. Trimming removed 6 bases from V and 1 base from J; junction bases left unmatched: 8. The CDR3 is 16 residues long.

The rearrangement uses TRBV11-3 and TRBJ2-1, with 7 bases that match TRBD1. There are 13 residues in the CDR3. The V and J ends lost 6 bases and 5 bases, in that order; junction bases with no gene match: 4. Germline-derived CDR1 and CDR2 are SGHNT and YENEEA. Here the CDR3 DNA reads TGTGCCAGCAGTCTGACAGGGAACAATGAGCAGTTCTTC. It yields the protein CASSLTGNNEQFF.

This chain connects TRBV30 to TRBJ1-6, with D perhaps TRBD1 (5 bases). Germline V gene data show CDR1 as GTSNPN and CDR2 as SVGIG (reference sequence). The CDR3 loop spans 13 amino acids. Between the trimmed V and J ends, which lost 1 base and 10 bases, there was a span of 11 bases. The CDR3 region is CAWSETENSPLHF. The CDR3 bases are TGTGCCTGGAGTGAGACAGAAAACTCACCCCTCCACTTT.

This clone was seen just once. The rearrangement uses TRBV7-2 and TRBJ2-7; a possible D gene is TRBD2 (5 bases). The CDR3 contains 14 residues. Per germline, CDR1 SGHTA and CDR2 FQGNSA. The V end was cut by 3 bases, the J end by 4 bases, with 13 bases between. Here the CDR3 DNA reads TGTGCCAGCAGCTTTAAGGACTGGCGGTACGAGCAGTACTTC. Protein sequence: CASSFKDWRYEQYF.

The DNA for the CDR3 is TGTGCCAGCAGTTTATTCACTAGCGAGGATACGCAGTATTTT. Translation: CASSLFTSEDTQYF. The genes are TRBV7-9 and TRBJ2-3, with 7 bases lining up with TRBD2. The CDR3 runs to 14 residues. Germline CDR1 and CDR2: SEHNR and FQNEAQ (reference sequence). After removal of 6 bases from V and 6 bases from J, the junction contained 9 bases not matched to a gene. The entire variable domain, with the rest obtained from reference TRBV7-9 and TRBJ2-3, is as follows: DTGVSQNPRHKITKRGQNVTFRCDPISEHNRLYWYRQTLGQGPEFLTYFQNEAQLEKSRLLSDRFSAERPKGSFSTLEIQRTEQGDSAMYLCASSLFTSEDTQYFGPGTRLTVL.